Listed below are T cell receptor beta chains from one sample, sequenced in a study of cytomegalovirus exposure and HLA in healthy donors. Assay used: immunoSEQ multiplex PCR; TCRdb lists only in-frame clones, some missing. Among roughly 120,000 clones listed, around 75% were seen once. Sequenced sample: PBMCs. The origin of the receptors is a man in his sixties in good health and CMV-seropositive. Both conserved end residues are trimmed from each CDR3. The D gene is left open where the match is weak.

j_call	d_call	v_call	cdr3_aa
TRBJ2-5	-	TRBV6-1	ASSGAGGTETQY
TRBJ2-3	-	TRBV9	ASSVQQTDTQY
TRBJ1-6	-	TRBV21-1	ASSGGGRGSYNSPLH
TRBJ2-7	-	TRBV28	ASSLRAREQY
TRBJ2-7	TRBD1	TRBV5-1	ASSLGTGDYQQY
TRBJ2-2	TRBD2	TRBV5-4	ASSLTSGGGGGELF
TRBJ2-6	TRBD1	TRBV4-2	ASSQEGQISSGANVLT
TRBJ2-5	-	TRBV5-1	ASSLGDTRGETQY
TRBJ2-5	TRBD2	TRBV18	ASSPPASGGETQY
TRBJ2-7	TRBD1	TRBV27	ASSRGTGSYEQY
TRBJ2-7	TRBD2	TRBV10-3	AISESRGLAGASYEQY
TRBJ2-5	-	TRBV5-6	ASSPGPSGQETQY
TRBJ2-7	TRBD1	TRBV4-1	ASSQLSGTGGEQY
TRBJ2-5	TRBD2	TRBV5-1	ASSLRVAGGQETQY
TRBJ1-2	TRBD1	TRBV6-5	ASTTGGEGYGYT
TRBJ1-3	-	TRBV28	ASSLAGNTIY
TRBJ2-3	TRBD1	TRBV6-4	ASRNSGGGADTQY
TRBJ1-2	-	TRBV28	ASSFHPRDGYT
TRBJ2-5	-	TRBV19	ASSTSEGAQY
TRBJ1-1	-	TRBV4-1	ASSPTQGTEAF
TRBJ2-3	TRBD2	TRBV2	ASSVGGGGDTQY
TRBJ2-3	-	TRBV30	AWSVLGGTAADTQY
TRBJ1-2	TRBD1	TRBV6-1	ASSTPGQGNT
TRBJ2-6	-	TRBV28	ASRYSSGANVLT
TRBJ2-4	-	TRBV4-1	ASSQVLDVGAGDIQY
TRBJ2-2	TRBD2	TRBV15	ATSNKRGGAGELF
TRBJ2-5	-	TRBV20-1	SALSETQY
TRBJ2-1	TRBD1	TRBV7-2	ASSANTGTGWDEQF
TRBJ1-4	-	TRBV2	ASLRGRHDEKLF
TRBJ1-3	-	TRBV5-1	ASSRQGPHEPGNTIY
TRBJ2-5	-	TRBV5-1	ASSPGQQETQY
TRBJ1-1	-	TRBV10-2	ASSGSYSEAF
TRBJ2-7	-	TRBV5-4	ASSSQGGLRSREQY
TRBJ2-1	TRBD2	TRBV13	ASSSTGTSGGANEQF
TRBJ1-3	-	TRBV28	ASYSQGVGNTIY
TRBJ1-2	TRBD1	TRBV28	ASSGRGRDGYT
TRBJ2-3	-	TRBV9	ASSPQGVSTDTQY
TRBJ1-1	-	TRBV28	ASSLLQVEAF
TRBJ1-5	TRBD1	TRBV10-2	ASTGGSNQPQH
TRBJ1-4	-	TRBV19	ASRRQPNEKLF
TRBJ2-5	TRBD1	TRBV5-1	ASSRDSYAETQY
TRBJ2-7	-	TRBV19	ASSLTGIYEQY
TRBJ2-4	TRBD2	TRBV11-3	ASSLAGLAGGNIQY
TRBJ1-4	-	TRBV19	ASSPRQEKLF
TRBJ2-3	-	TRBV7-8	ASSLDGVGTDTQY
TRBJ2-7	-	TRBV7-9	SSSLMTSEQY